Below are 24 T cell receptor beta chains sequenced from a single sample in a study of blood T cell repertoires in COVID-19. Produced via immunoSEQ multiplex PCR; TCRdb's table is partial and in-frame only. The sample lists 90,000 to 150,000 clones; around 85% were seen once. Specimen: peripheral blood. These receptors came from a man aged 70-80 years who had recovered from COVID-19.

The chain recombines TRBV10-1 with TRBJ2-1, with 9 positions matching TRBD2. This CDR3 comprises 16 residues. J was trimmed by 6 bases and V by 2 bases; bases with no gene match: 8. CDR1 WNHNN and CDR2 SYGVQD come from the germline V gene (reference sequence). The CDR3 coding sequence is TGCGCCAGCAGTGAGGGGGCGGGGGGGCCACTCAATGAGCAGTTCTTC. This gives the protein CASSEGAGGPLNEQFF.

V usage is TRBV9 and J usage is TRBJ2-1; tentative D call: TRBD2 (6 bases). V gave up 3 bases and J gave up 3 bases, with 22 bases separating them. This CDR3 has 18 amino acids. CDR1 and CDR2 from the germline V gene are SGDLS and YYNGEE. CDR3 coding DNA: TGTGCCAGCAGCGCCATAGGAGGGAGCAGGGTCAACTACAATGAGCAGTTCTTC. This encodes CASSAIGGSRVNYNEQFF.

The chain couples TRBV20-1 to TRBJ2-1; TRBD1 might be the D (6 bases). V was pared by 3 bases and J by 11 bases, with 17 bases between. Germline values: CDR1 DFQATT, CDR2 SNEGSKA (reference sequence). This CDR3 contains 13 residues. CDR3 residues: CSASLTHRVQQFF. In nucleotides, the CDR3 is TGCAGTGCTAGTCTAACCCACAGGGTACAGCAGTTCTTC.

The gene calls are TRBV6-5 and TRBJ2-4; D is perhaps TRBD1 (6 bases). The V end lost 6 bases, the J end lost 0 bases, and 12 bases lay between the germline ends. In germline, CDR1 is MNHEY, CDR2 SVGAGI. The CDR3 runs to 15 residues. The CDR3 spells CASRVGGVAKNIQYF. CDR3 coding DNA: TGTGCCAGCAGAGTAGGGGGAGTAGCCAAAAACATTCAGTACTTC.

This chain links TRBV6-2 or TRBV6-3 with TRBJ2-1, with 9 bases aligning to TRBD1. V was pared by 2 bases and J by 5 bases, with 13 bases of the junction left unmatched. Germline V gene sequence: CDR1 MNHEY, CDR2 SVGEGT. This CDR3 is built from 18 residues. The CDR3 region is CASSYLSPGQGLDNEQFF. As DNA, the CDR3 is TGTGCCAGCAGTTACCTTAGTCCGGGACAGGGCTTGGACAATGAGCAGTTCTTC.

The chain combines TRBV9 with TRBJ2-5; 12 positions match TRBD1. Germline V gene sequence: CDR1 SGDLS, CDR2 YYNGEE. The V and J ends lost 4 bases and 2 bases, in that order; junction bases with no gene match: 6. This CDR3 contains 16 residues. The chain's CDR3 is CASSPGTGGLQETQYF. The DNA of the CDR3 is TGTGCCAGCAGCCCCGGGACAGGGGGCTTACAAGAGACCCAGTACTTC.

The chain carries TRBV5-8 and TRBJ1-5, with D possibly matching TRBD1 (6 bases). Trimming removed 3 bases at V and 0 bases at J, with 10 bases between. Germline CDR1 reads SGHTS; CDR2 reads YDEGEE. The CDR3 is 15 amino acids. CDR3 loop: CASSSGTYSNQPQHF. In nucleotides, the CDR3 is TGTGCCAGCAGCTCGGGGACATATAGCAATCAGCCCCAGCATTTT.

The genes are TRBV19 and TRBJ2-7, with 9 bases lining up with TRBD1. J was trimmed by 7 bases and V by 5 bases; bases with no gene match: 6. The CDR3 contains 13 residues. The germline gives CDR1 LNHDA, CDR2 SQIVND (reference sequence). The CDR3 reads CASSPGQGREQYF. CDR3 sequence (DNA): TGTGCCAGTAGTCCGGGACAGGGTCGGGAGCAGTACTTC.

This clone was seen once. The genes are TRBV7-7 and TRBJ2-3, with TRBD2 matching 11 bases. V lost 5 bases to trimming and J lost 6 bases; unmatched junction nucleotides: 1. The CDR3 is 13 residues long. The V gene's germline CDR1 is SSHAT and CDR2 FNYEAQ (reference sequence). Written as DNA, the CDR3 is TGTGCCAGCAGCCGGACTAGCGGGGATACGCAGTATTTT. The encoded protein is CASSRTSGDTQYF.

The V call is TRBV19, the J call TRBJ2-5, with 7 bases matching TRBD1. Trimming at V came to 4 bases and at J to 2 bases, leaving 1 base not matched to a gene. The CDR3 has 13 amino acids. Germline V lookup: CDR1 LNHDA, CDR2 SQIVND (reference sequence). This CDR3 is CASSTGQQETQYF. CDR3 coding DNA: TGTGCCAGTAGTACGGGACAGCAAGAGACCCAGTACTTC.

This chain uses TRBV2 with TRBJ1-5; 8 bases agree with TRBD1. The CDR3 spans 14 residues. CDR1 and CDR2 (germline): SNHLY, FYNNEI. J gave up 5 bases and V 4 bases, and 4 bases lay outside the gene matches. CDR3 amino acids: CASSGQGAYQPQHF. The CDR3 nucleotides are TGTGCCAGCAGTGGTCAGGGGGCTTATCAGCCCCAGCATTTT.

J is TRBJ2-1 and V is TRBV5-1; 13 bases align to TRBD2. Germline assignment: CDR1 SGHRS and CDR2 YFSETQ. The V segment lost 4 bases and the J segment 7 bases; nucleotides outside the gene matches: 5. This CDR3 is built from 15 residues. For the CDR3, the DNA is TGCGCCAGCAGCCTAGGGACTAGCGGGATGAATGAGCAGTTCTTC. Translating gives CASSLGTSGMNEQFF.

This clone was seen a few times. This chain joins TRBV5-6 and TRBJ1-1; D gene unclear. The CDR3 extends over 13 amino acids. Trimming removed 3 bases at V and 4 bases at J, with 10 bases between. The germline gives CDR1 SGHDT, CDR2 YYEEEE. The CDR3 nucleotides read TGTGCCAGCAGCTCCAAGGAGGCCACTGAAGCTTTCTTT. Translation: CASSSKEATEAFF.

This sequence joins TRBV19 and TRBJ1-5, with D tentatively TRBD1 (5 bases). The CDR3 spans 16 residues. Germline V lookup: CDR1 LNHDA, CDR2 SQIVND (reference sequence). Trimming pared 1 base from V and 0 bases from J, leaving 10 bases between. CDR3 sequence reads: CASSIGRQGSNQPQHF. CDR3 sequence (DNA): TGTGCCAGTAGTATAGGCCGGCAGGGTAGCAATCAGCCCCAGCATTTT.

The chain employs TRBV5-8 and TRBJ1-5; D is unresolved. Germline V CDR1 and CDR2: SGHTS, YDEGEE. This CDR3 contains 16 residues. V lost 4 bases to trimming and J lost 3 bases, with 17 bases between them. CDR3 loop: CASSIYSRGPNQPQHF. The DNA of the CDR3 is TGTGCCAGCAGCATCTACTCTAGAGGCCCCAATCAGCCCCAGCATTTT.

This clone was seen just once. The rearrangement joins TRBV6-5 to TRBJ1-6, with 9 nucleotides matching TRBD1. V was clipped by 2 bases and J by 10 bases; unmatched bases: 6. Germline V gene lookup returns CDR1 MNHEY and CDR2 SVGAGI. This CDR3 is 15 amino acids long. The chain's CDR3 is CASSYRDRVSSPLHF. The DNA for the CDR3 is TGTGCCAGCAGTTACAGGGACAGGGTTAGCTCACCCCTCCACTTT.

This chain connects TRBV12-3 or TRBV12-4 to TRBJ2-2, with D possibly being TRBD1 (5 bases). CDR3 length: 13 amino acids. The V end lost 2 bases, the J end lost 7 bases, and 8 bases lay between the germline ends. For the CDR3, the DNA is TGTGCCAGCAGTTTAAGGCAGGGCGGGGAGCTGTTTTTT. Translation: CASSLRQGGELFF.

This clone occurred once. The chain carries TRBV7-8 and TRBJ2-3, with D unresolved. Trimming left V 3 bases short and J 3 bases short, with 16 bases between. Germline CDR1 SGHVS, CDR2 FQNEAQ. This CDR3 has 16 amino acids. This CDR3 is CASSFSTGLGTDTQYF. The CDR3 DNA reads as TGTGCCAGCAGCTTTTCGACCGGGTTAGGAACAGATACGCAGTATTTT.

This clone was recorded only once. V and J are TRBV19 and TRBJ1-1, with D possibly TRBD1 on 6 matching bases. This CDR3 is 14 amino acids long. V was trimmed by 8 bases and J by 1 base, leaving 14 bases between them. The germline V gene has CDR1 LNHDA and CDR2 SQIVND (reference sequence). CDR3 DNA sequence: TGTGCCAGTCAGCAACAGGGTAGGAACACTGAAGCTTTCTTT. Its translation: CASQQQGRNTEAFF. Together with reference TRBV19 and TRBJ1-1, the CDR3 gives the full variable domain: DGGITQSPKYLFRKEGQNVTLSCEQNLNHDAMYWYRQDPGQGLRLIYYSQIVNDFQKGDIAEGYSVSREKKESFPLTVTSAQKNPTAFYLCASQQQGRNTEAFFGQGTRLTVV.

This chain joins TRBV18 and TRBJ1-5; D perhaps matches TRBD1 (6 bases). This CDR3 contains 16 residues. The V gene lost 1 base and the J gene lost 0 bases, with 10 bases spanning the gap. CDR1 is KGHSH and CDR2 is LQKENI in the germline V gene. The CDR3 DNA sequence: TGTGCCAGCTCACCACGAGGGGGAAATAGCAATCAGCCCCAGCATTTT. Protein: CASSPRGGNSNQPQHF.

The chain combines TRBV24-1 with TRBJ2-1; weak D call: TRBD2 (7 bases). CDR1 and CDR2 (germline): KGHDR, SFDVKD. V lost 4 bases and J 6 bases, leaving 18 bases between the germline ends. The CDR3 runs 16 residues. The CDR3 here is CATSDPRRGQSNEQFF. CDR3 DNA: TGTGCCACCAGTGACCCTAGGCGGGGGCAGAGCAATGAGCAGTTCTTC.

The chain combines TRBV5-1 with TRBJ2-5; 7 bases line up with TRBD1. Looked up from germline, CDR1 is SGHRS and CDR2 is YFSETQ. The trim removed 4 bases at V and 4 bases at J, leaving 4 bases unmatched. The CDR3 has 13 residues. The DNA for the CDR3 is TGCGCCAGCAGCCGGGACAGCTTAGAGACCCAGTACTTC. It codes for CASSRDSLETQYF.

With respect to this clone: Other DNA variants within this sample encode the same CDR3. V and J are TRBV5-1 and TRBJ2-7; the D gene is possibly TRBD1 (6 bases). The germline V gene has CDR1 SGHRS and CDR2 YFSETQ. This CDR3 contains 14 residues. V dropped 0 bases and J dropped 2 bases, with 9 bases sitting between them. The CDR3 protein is CASSLDGQTYEQYF. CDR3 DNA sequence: TGCGCCAGCAGCTTGGACGGACAGACCTACGAGCAGTACTTC.

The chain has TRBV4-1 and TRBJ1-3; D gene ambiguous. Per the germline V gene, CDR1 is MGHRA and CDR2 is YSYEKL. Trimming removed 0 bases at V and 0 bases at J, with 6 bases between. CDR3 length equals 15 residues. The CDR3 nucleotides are TGCGCCAGCAGCCAAGACCTGTACTCTGGAAACACCATATATTTT. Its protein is CASSQDLYSGNTIYF.